The sequence of this TCR beta chain was determined in a study of T cell clusters in autoimmune cytopenias. Study findings and constraints: Physiological T cell clusters of healthy donors were apparently absent in primary autoimmune cytopenia patients.

TRB rearrangements were amplified by touch-down multiplex PCR with mixed TRB-A/B primers. With the multiplex PCR reads reprocessed, TCRdb shows one record per CDR3 protein and no DNA. The table lists around 5,000 distinct CDR3 sequences, with 15% in the top ten. Judged by frequency, this clonotype is medium-sized. Its specificity is not known. Per germline, CDR1 SGHDT and CDR2 YYEEEE. The CDR3 spans 14 residues. Each sample's input was 250 ng genomic DNA, some 38,000 genome equivalents. These data were likewise used in another study, on T cell repertoires in aging, cancer and after chemotherapy. Per that paper: Untreated cancer patients had significantly lower blood TCR diversity than age-matched healthy donors. In cancer patients, declining TCR diversity with age involved lost richness and lost evenness.

Sequenced input: peripheral blood. This chain links TRBV5-6 with TRBJ1-2; checking the TCRdb D call of TRBD1 is not possible without DNA. This clonotype originated in a human donor in good health. The CDR3 region is CASSPDRGRYGYTF.